The 32 T cell receptor beta chains presented below share a single source sample, sequenced in a study of T cells after yellow fever vaccination. TCRdb processed the 5' RACE reads anew with MiXCR; each CDR3 protein has one entry. This table holds more than 200,000 distinct CDR3 sequences, around 3.5% found once. This material consisted of PBMCs, taken 15 days after the yellow fever booster vaccination. These receptors were collected from a man aged 18 to 29 who received the YFV17D yellow fever vaccine.

This clonotype has ten or more counts. CDR3 DNA: TGTGCCAGCAGCCAAGGGCTAGCGGGGCCGGAGGAGACCCAGTACTTC. This sequence encodes CASSQGLAGPEETQYF. The chain is built from TRBV4-2 and TRBJ2-5; 9 positions match TRBD2. With V trimmed by 1 base and J by 5 bases, 8 bases remained unmatched. Germline V gene sequence: CDR1 LGHNA, CDR2 YNFKEQ. This CDR3 has 16 amino acids.

This clonotype was seen many times. The chain combines TRBV20-1 with TRBJ2-5, with D possibly matching TRBD2 (5 bases). This CDR3 is built from 16 residues. In germline, CDR1 is DFQATT, CDR2 SNEGSKA (reference sequence). V lost 0 bases and J lost 5, with 19 bases in between. CDR3 in amino acids: CSARDRSPAADETQYF. Written as DNA, the CDR3 is TGCAGTGCTAGAGATCGATCCCCAGCGGCAGACGAGACCCAGTACTTC.

The table lists this clonotype with a few counts. V and J are TRBV12-3 or TRBV12-4 and TRBJ1-5; TRBD1 agrees at 7 bases. The CDR3 sequence is 15 residues long. Germline trimming cut 5 bases from V and 3 bases from J; bases unmatched to any gene: 7. CDR3 in DNA: TGTGCCAGCAGTAGACAGGGTACTGTCAATCAGCCCCAGCATTTT. The encoded protein is CASSRQGTVNQPQHF.

This clonotype was detected many times. The rearrangement joins TRBV21-1 to TRBJ2-1; the table gives TRBD1 as D, unverified against the DNA. TRBV21-1 is a pseudogene. This CDR3 has 15 amino acids. The CDR3 sequence: CASSAGNGAYNEQFF. In nucleotides, the CDR3 is TGTGCCAGCAGCGCAGGGAACGGGGCCTACAATGAGCAGTTCTTC.

This clonotype was seen many times. The V gene is TRBV6-5, the J gene TRBJ2-1, with a tentative D call TRBD1 (6 bases). Per germline, CDR1 MNHEY and CDR2 SVGAGI. Trimming removed 0 bases at V and 3 bases at J, with 9 bases between. This CDR3 contains 15 residues. The CDR3 DNA reads TGTGCCAGCAGTTACTCGGCAGGGGTCTACAATGAGCAGTTCTTC. This translates into CASSYSAGVYNEQFF.

This clonotype was counted at least ten times. This chain links TRBV5-1 with TRBJ2-1; TRBD2 aligns across 10 bases. Germline V gives CDR1 SGHRS, CDR2 YFSETQ. Trimming took 1 base from V and 7 from J; bases not matched to a gene: 8. The CDR3 spans 16 residues. CDR3 amino acids: CASSLNLAGGQNEQFF. In DNA, the CDR3 is TGCGCCAGCAGCTTGAATTTAGCGGGGGGTCAGAATGAGCAGTTCTTC.

This clonotype was counted many times. The rearrangement links TRBV27 to TRBJ2-7; no reliable D call. V dropped 8 bases and J dropped 3 bases, with 14 bases sitting between them. Germline CDR1 is MNHEY and CDR2 is SMNVEV (reference sequence). CDR3 length: 13 residues. The chain's CDR3 is CASSPAPHYEQYF. As DNA, the CDR3 is TGTGCCAGCTCCCCTGCCCCTCACTACGAGCAGTACTTC.

This clonotype was observed many times. V is TRBV9 and J is TRBJ2-7, with 9 nucleotides matching TRBD2. J was trimmed by 7 bases and V by 4 bases; bases with no gene match: 21. The germline gives CDR1 SGDLS, CDR2 YYNGEE. The CDR3 has 18 residues. CDR3 in DNA: TGTGCCAGCAGCCCCGCGGGAGCGGGGGGCCAATATACGTTGGAGCAGTACTTC. Translation gives CASSPAGAGGQYTLEQYF.

This clonotype showed up just a few times. V gene TRBV5-8 combines with J gene TRBJ1-1, with D unclear. The CDR3 runs to 14 residues. Germline loops: CDR1 SGHTS, CDR2 YDEGEE. With 7 bases removed from V and 1 base from J, the gap between germline ends came to 14 bases. CDR3 nucleotide sequence: TGTGCCAGCGCTTACCTCCGGCCGAACACTGAAGCTTTCTTT. Residues: CASAYLRPNTEAFF.

There are a few counts of this clonotype. The chain employs TRBV5-1 and TRBJ1-1; a possible D gene is TRBD1 (5 bases). Looked up from germline, CDR1 is SGHRS and CDR2 is YFSETQ. The CDR3 sequence is 15 residues long. Between the trimmed V and J ends, which lost 0 bases and 5 bases, there was a span of 14 bases. The CDR3 sequence: CASSLVGDSGTEAFF. CDR3 nucleotide sequence: TGCGCCAGCAGCTTGGTGGGGGACTCAGGGACTGAAGCTTTCTTT.

Details on this clonotype: This may be a read error: a much more frequent sequence differs by one nucleotide. The CDR3 spells CASSQDTNSLWNYGYTF. The CDR3 DNA sequence: TGCGCCAGCAGCCAAGATACGAACTCCCTTTGGAACTATGGCTACACCTTC. The V and J genes are TRBV4-3 and TRBJ1-2; D unclear. CDR3 length equals 17 residues. CDR1 and CDR2 from the germline V gene are LGHNA and YSLEER. Trimming shortened V by 0 bases and J by 2 bases, and 16 bases separated the two germline ends.

This clonotype was detected ten times or more. This chain links TRBV4-1 with TRBJ2-4; TRBD1 agrees at 7 bases. Germline V gene lookup returns CDR1 MGHRA and CDR2 YSYEKL. The CDR3 has 17 residues. With 0 bases clipped from V and 2 bases from J, the junction kept 7 bases outside the gene matches. The DNA of the CDR3 is TGCGCCAGCAGCCAAGAACCAACAGGGGACCCCAAAAACATTCAGTACTTC. This sequence encodes CASSQEPTGDPKNIQYF.

This clonotype occurred many times. The chain links TRBV12-3 or TRBV12-4 to TRBJ2-2; tentatively, D is TRBD1 or TRBD2 (5 bases each). V lost 6 bases, J lost 6 bases, and 14 bases lay in between. CDR3 length: 14 residues. CDR3 bases: TGTGCCAGCAGCCTGGGACGGCGAGCCGGGGAGCTGTTTTTT. Its protein is CASSLGRRAGELFF.

This clonotype was seen many times. The V call is TRBV12-3 or TRBV12-4, the J call TRBJ2-3; 8 bases match TRBD1. The V gene end was trimmed by 5 bases and the J gene end by 1 base; junction bases not matched to a gene: 8. CDR3 length: 16 residues. DNA of the CDR3: TGTGCCAGCAGTCCCTGGACAGGGATAGGCACAGATACGCAGTATTTT. Translation: CASSPWTGIGTDTQYF.

This clonotype was seen many times. The CDR3 loop reads CASSSYRVGDTQYF. CDR3 bases: TGTGCCAGCAGCTCCTACAGGGTTGGAGATACGCAGTATTTT. The J gene is TRBJ2-3, the V gene TRBV7-2; D possibly corresponds to TRBD1 (6 bases). V lost 4 bases and J lost 5, with 13 bases in between. The CDR3 runs to 14 residues. Looked up from germline, CDR1 is SGHTA and CDR2 is FQGNSA.

There are many counts of this clonotype. The V gene is TRBV5-1, the J gene TRBJ2-4; D is possibly TRBD1 or TRBD2 (6 bases each). V gave up 0 bases and J gave up 5 bases, with 15 bases separating them. From germline, CDR1 is SGHRS and CDR2 YFSETQ. The CDR3 sequence is 16 residues long. The CDR3 spells CASSLAGGERQNIQYF. CDR3 nucleotide sequence: TGCGCCAGCAGCTTGGCCGGGGGCGAACGCCAAAACATTCAGTACTTC.

This clonotype was seen many times. The chain has TRBV10-3 and TRBJ2-5, with TRBD1 matching over 7 bases. CDR3 length equals 12 residues. V lost 8 bases to trimming and J lost 14 bases; unmatched junction nucleotides: 14. CDR1 is ENHRY, CDR2 SYGVKD, per germline. The CDR3 DNA reads as TGTGCCATCGGCAACAGGGGCTCCGAAATATACTTC. This translates into CAIGNRGSEIYF.

Many counts were recorded for this clonotype. The chain has TRBV6-5 and TRBJ2-5, with 8 bases lining up with TRBD2. The V gene's germline CDR1 is MNHEY and CDR2 SVGAGI. The CDR3 contains 18 residues. V dropped 2 bases and J dropped 5; count of bases not matched to a gene: 16. CDR3 in amino acids: CASSYLAGSPIEEETQYF. The CDR3 DNA reads as TGTGCCAGCAGTTACCTAGCGGGTTCCCCCATAGAGGAGGAGACCCAGTACTTC.

This clonotype has a handful of counts. The CDR3 region is CASSMVHSGGHYTGELFF. DNA for the CDR3: TGTGCCAGTAGTATGGTCCATAGCGGGGGGCATTACACCGGGGAGCTGTTTTTT. This chain joins TRBV19 and TRBJ2-2; 10 nucleotides match TRBD2. V was clipped by 3 bases and J by 3 bases; unmatched bases: 10. This CDR3 has 18 amino acids. Germline loops: CDR1 LNHDA, CDR2 SQIVND (reference sequence).

This clonotype was observed many times. The chain couples TRBV10-3 to TRBJ2-3, with 10 positions matching TRBD1. The J segment lost 0 bases and the V segment lost 4 bases, leaving 1 base of the junction unmatched. From germline, CDR1 is ENHRY and CDR2 SYGVKD. The CDR3 is 15 residues long. CDR3 coding DNA: TGTGCCATCAGTGGGGGACAGGGGAGCACAGATACGCAGTATTTT. Its translation is CAISGGQGSTDTQYF.

This clonotype has ten or more counts. V usage is TRBV1 and J usage is TRBJ1-3. TRBV1 is classified as a pseudogene. The CDR3 spans 14 residues. The CDR3: CTSSQEIIGNTIYF. In DNA form, the CDR3 reads TGCACCAGCAGCCAAGAAATCATTGGAAACACCATATATTTT.

Ten or more counts support this clonotype. The chain joins TRBV20-1 to TRBJ2-7, with D perhaps matching TRBD1 (5 bases). This CDR3 has 14 residues. CDR1 and CDR2 from the germline V gene are DFQATT and SNEGSKA (reference sequence). With 4 bases removed from V and 3 bases from J, the gap between germline ends came to 16 bases. CDR3 sequence (DNA): TGCAGTGCTACCCCAGACCCAGGGAACTACGAGCAGTACGTC. Translated, it gives CSATPDPGNYEQYV.

The sample holds many counts of this clonotype. V and J are TRBV11-2 and TRBJ1-6, with D possibly TRBD1 on 5 matching bases. This CDR3 is built from 17 residues. Trimming cost V 3 bases and J 0 bases, with 12 bases left between them. In germline, CDR1 is SGHAT, CDR2 FQNNGV. CDR3 DNA sequence: TGTGCCAGCAGCTTTAGACAGACGTCCTCCTATAATTCACCCCTCCACTTT. Residues: CASSFRQTSSYNSPLHF.

This clonotype was observed at least ten times. CDR3 sequence reads: CSAYRDNQETQYF. The DNA for the CDR3 is TGCAGTGCTTACAGGGACAACCAAGAGACCCAGTACTTC. V is TRBV20-1 and J is TRBJ2-5; TRBD1 is a possible D gene (6 bases). CDR3 length equals 13 residues. With 5 bases removed from V and 0 bases from J, the gap between germline ends came to 10 bases. The germline V gene has CDR1 DFQATT and CDR2 SNEGSKA (reference sequence).

The V call is TRBV23-1, the J call TRBJ2-5; TRBD2 agrees at 7 bases. Being an ORF, TRBV23-1 has a function that is uncertain. The CDR3 is made up of 17 amino acids. The V gene end was trimmed by 0 bases and the J gene end by 5 bases; junction bases not matched to a gene: 12. The CDR3 region is CASSQSAWEGSAETQYF. CDR3 nucleotides: TGCGCCAGCAGTCAATCAGCGTGGGAGGGGTCCGCCGAGACCCAGTACTTC.

In its sample, this clonotype was seen a few times. The rearrangement joins TRBV3-1 to TRBJ1-1, with TRBD1 matching over 7 bases. The trim removed 1 base at V and 8 bases at J, leaving 7 bases unmatched. CDR1 LGHDT and CDR2 YNNKEL come from the germline V gene (reference sequence). CDR3 size: 14 residues. The chain's CDR3 is CASSQGTGRGEAFF. In nucleotides, the CDR3 is TGTGCCAGCAGCCAAGGGACAGGACGGGGAGAAGCTTTCTTT. Supplemented by reference TRBV3-1 and TRBJ1-1, the full variable domain reads DTAVSQTPKYLVTQMGNDKSIKCEQNLGHDTMYWYKQDSKKFLKIMFSYNNKELIINETVPNRFSPKSPDKAHLNLHINSLELGDSAVYFCASSQGTGRGEAFFGQGTRLTVV.

At least ten counts were recorded for this clonotype. The rearrangement uses TRBV29-1 and TRBJ2-1; no definite D call. Per the germline V gene, CDR1 is SQVTM and CDR2 is ANQGSEA. This CDR3 spans 12 amino acids. The CDR3 DNA reads as TGCACATTCCGCGCCCTCGCTGATGAGCAGTTCTTC. It translates to CTFRALADEQFF.

This clonotype was picked up many times. V is TRBV10-2 and J is TRBJ2-1; tentative D call: TRBD1 (5 bases). CDR3 length equals 15 residues. CDR1 is WSHSY and CDR2 is SAAADI in the germline V gene. V was pared by 5 bases and J by 8 bases, with 19 bases between. The CDR3 region is CASSLGPEVLDEQFF. DNA for the CDR3: TGCGCCAGCAGTTTGGGGCCTGAGGTTTTAGATGAGCAGTTCTTC.

This clonotype was counted ten times or more. The chain is built from TRBV3-1 and TRBJ1-4; D uncertain. V was pared by 4 bases and J by 5 bases, with 14 bases between. CDR3 length equals 15 residues. CDR1 is LGHDT, CDR2 YNNKEL, per germline (reference sequence). The CDR3 coding sequence is TGTGCCAGCAGCCGAGAAGATGACATCAATGAAAAACTGTTTTTT. It translates to CASSREDDINEKLFF. The full variable domain, with the rest looked up from reference TRBV3-1 and TRBJ1-4, is DTAVSQTPKYLVTQMGNDKSIKCEQNLGHDTMYWYKQDSKKFLKIMFSYNNKELIINETVPNRFSPKSPDKAHLNLHINSLELGDSAVYFCASSREDDINEKLFFGSGTQLSVL.

In this sample, this clonotype turned up many times. The J gene is TRBJ1-4, the V gene TRBV7-3, with 8 nucleotides matching TRBD1. The junction had 7 bases not matched to a gene; V was cut back by 5 bases and J by 8 bases. Germline V gene data show CDR1 as SGHTA and CDR2 as FQGTGA. CDR3 length equals 14 residues. The CDR3 DNA is TGTGCCAGCAGCGTAGGACAGGGAAAGGAAAAACTGTTTTTT. Translating it yields CASSVGQGKEKLFF.

This clonotype was counted many times. The rearrangement uses TRBV10-3 and TRBJ2-3; possibly TRBD1 for D (5 bases). CDR1 is ENHRY and CDR2 is SYGVKD in the germline V gene. This CDR3 is 12 amino acids long. Trimming removed 7 bases at V and 4 bases at J, with 9 bases between. The CDR3 sequence: CAIKGKSDTQYF. In DNA form, the CDR3 reads TGTGCCATCAAGGGGAAGTCAGATACGCAGTATTTT.

This clonotype was recorded many times. The chain links TRBV7-3 to TRBJ2-6; D is undetermined. Looked up from germline, CDR1 is SGHTA and CDR2 is FQGTGA. The CDR3 covers 17 residues. With 2 bases removed from V and 0 bases from J, the gap between germline ends came to 11 bases. The CDR3 DNA is TGTGCCAGCAGCTTAGTGGGCAAGAGCTCTGGGGCCAACGTCCTGACTTTC. It yields the protein CASSLVGKSSGANVLTF.